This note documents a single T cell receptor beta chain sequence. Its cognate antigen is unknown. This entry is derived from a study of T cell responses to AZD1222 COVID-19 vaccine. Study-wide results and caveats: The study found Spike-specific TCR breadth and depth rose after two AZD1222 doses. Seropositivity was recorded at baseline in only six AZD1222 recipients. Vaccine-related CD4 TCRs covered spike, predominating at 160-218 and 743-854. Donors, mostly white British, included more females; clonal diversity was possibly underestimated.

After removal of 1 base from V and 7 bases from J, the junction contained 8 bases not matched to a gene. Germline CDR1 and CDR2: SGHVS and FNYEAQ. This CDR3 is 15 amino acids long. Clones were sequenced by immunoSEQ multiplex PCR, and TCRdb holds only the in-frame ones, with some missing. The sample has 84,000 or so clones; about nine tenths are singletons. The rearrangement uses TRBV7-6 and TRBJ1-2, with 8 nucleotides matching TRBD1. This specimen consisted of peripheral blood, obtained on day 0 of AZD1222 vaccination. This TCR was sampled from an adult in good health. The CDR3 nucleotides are TGTGCCAGCAGCTTAGGGGCCTCAGGGGGCGGTGGCTACACCTTC. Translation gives CASSLGASGGGGYTF.